This T cell receptor beta chain was captured in a study of cytomegalovirus exposure and HLA in healthy donors. Overall study context: A previous analysis identified approximately 110 million unique TCR beta sequences derived from roughly 190 million T cells. Study results and caveats: Most TCR beta V segments were productive about 90% or about 30% of the time in an earlier analysis. In a later analysis, V- and J-gene trimming of beta chains associated with a DCLRE1C missense variant, replicated independently. Exclusion as indistinguishable affected some V segments, including TRBV6-2 and TRBV6-3.

Use of 60 Vbeta and 13 Jbeta primers characterized the PCR. TCRdb's copy holds only in-frame clones and misses some; the assay was immunoSEQ multiplex PCR. The sample holds about 98,000 clones; about 81% are singletons and the top ten take roughly 1.5%. On this clone itself: Its target is unknown.

The CDR3 runs to 16 residues. The V segment lost 2 bases and the J segment 3 bases; nucleotides outside the gene matches: 8. Per germline, CDR1 SGHRS and CDR2 YFSETQ. Sequenced input: PBMCs. The chain employs TRBV5-1 and TRBJ1-1; 9 bases are a match to TRBD1. The receptor was derived from a man aged 35 to 55 in good health and CMV-seronegative. CDR3 residues: CASSFGTGPLHTEAFF. The CDR3 DNA is TGCGCCAGCAGCTTCGGGACAGGGCCCCTTCACACTGAAGCTTTCTTT.